Listed below are T cell receptor beta chains from one sample, sequenced in a study of T cell repertoires in cytomegalovirus infection. TCRdb redid the calling of the reads with MiXCR, one entry per CDR3 protein. The table lists a few hundred thousand distinct CDR3 sequences, roughly 25% of them singletons, with roughly 14% in the top ten. The antigens of these receptors remain unknown. Sequencing used cultured PBMCs, obtained from culture after CMV antigen stimulation. The origin of the receptors is a human donor in good health (CMV status not recorded). Some clones in this sample may be carry-over from other donors' samples. Both conserved end residues are part of each CDR3. The D gene is left open where the match is weak. The size entry is marked missing in some rows and otherwise reads once, few, many or a size class.

TRBJ2-1	TRBV29-1	few	TRBD2	CSVAPRGEQDNEQFF	TGCAGCGTTGCCCCTCGGGGGGAGCAGGACAATGAGCAGTTCTTC
TRBJ2-6	TRBV12-3/TRBV12-4	.	.	CASFPGVSGANVLTF	TGTGCCAGCTTTCCCGGGGTCTCTGGGGCCAACGTCCTGACTTTC
TRBJ2-6	TRBV2	.	.	CAGRYSGANVLTF	TGTGCCGGAAGGTATTCTGGGGCCAACGTCCTGACTTTC
TRBJ1-1	TRBV20-1	few	.	CSAIENTEAFF	TGCAGTGCTATCGAGAACACTGAAGCTTTCTTT
TRBJ2-1	TRBV10-3	few	TRBD2	CAISAGTSGVNEQFF	TGTGCCATCAGCGCCGGGACTAGCGGGGTTAATGAGCAGTTCTTC
TRBJ1-4	TRBV11-2	few	.	CASSFGGNEKLFF	TGTGCCAGCAGCTTCGGGGGGAATGAAAAACTGTTTTTT
TRBJ2-1	TRBV7-2	.	TRBD2	CASSFPGLAGVGEQFF	TGTGCCAGCAGCTTTCCGGGACTAGCGGGAGTCGGTGAGCAGTTCTTC
TRBJ2-5	TRBV5-1	few	.	CASSLAIRGTHQETQYF	TGCGCCAGCAGCTTGGCTATCAGAGGGACACACCAAGAGACCCAGTACTTC
TRBJ2-7	TRBV3-1	once	.	CASSYGGTEWSYEQYF	TGTGCCAGCAGTTACGGTGGGACCGAGTGGAGCTACGAGCAGTACTTC
TRBJ2-5	TRBV5-4	.	.	CASSVGTGNQETQYF	TGTGCCAGCAGCGTAGGGACTGGAAACCAAGAGACCCAGTACTTC
TRBJ2-5	TRBV7-7	.	.	CASSLAASGRETQYF	TGTGCTAGCAGCTTAGCTGCCTCGGGGCGAGAGACCCAGTACTTC
TRBJ1-1	TRBV30	.	TRBD1	CAWNRQGPPSEAFF	TGTGCCTGGAACCGACAGGGGCCCCCTTCGGAAGCTTTCTTT
TRBJ1-1	TRBV24-1	.	.	CATSDLRTVNTEAFF	TGTGCCACCAGTGATTTACGGACGGTTAACACTGAAGCTTTCTTT
TRBJ1-4	TRBV7-2	many	.	CASSQGGLATNEKLFF	TGTGCCAGCTCCCAGGGAGGGCTTGCAACTAATGAAAAACTGTTTTTT
TRBJ2-5	TRBV4-2	few	TRBD2	CASSLEGTSAQETQYF	TGTGCCAGCAGCCTCGAAGGCACTAGCGCACAAGAGACCCAGTACTTC
TRBJ2-3	TRBV7-2	many	.	CASSPSGTQYF	TGTGCCAGCAGCCCCTCCGGCACGCAGTATTTT
TRBJ2-2	TRBV7-2	many	.	CASCLGTNTGELFF	TGTGCCAGCTGCCTCGGGACCAACACCGGGGAGCTGTTTTTT
TRBJ2-1	TRBV6-6	.	.	CWAGVYNEQFF	TGCTGGGCAGGCGTTTACAATGAGCAGTTCTTC
TRBJ2-1	TRBV30	few	TRBD2	CAWTIGLAGVNEQFF	TGTGCCTGGACGATTGGACTAGCGGGAGTGAATGAGCAGTTCTTC
TRBJ2-2	TRBV27	few	TRBD2	CASSVLAGTTGELFF	TGTGCCAGCAGCGTACTAGCGGGCACCACCGGGGAGCTGTTTTTT
TRBJ2-1	TRBV7-2	many	TRBD1	CASSLGTGTSGQFF	TGTGCCAGCAGCTTAGGGACAGGGACTTCTGGGCAGTTCTTC
TRBJ2-3	TRBV6-2/TRBV6-3	.	.	CASSYSAGTSTDTQYF	TGTGCCAGCAGTTACTCAGCCGGGACTAGCACAGATACGCAGTATTTT
TRBJ2-1	TRBV7-3	many	.	CASSLNTGIYNEQFF	TGTGCCAGCAGCTTAAACACCGGGATCTACAATGAGCAGTTCTTC
TRBJ2-1	TRBV19	.	.	CAAGQRYNEQFF	TGTGCCGCGGGACAGCGCTACAATGAGCAGTTCTTC
TRBJ1-4	TRBV5-1	.	TRBD1	CASSSTGTGNEKLFF	TGCGCCAGCAGCTCCACCGGGACAGGGAATGAAAAACTGTTTTTT
TRBJ2-3	TRBV7-3	.	.	CASSFRDTSTDTQYF	TGTGCCAGCAGCTTCCGGGACACGAGCACAGATACGCAGTATTTT
TRBJ2-3	TRBV7-2	many	.	CASSNRPSDTQYF	TGTGCCAGCAGCAACCGTCCCTCAGATACGCAGTATTTT
TRBJ1-3	TRBV20-1	.	.	CSALEVVRNTIYF	TGCAGTGCCCTAGAAGTCGTGAGAAACACCATATATTTT
TRBJ1-3	TRBV4-1	.	.	CASSQATLGDTIYF	TGCGCCAGCAGCCAAGCCACTCTAGGGGACACCATATATTTT
TRBJ2-1	TRBV6-1	.	TRBD2	CASRPDLAVYSYNEQFF	TGTGCCAGCAGACCGGACCTAGCGGTTTACTCCTACAATGAGCAGTTCTTC
TRBJ2-1	TRBV2	.	.	CASREKTYNEQFF	TGTGCCAGCAGAGAGAAAACCTACAATGAGCAGTTCTTC
TRBJ2-5	TRBV11-1	.	TRBD1	CASSRGQGQEETQYF	TGTGCCAGCAGCCGTGGACAGGGGCAAGAAGAGACCCAGTACTTC
TRBJ1-4	TRBV18	.	.	CASSGPDNEKLFF	TGTGCCAGCTCGGGACCAGATAATGAAAAACTGTTTTTT
TRBJ2-4	TRBV28	many	.	CASSSYPPSPIQYF	TGTGCCAGCAGCTCATACCCACCGTCCCCCATTCAGTACTTC
TRBJ2-2	TRBV7-2	.	.	CASSLGTVAGELFF	TGTGCCAGCAGCTTAGGGACGGTTGCCGGGGAGCTGTTTTTT
TRBJ1-4	TRBV7-2	many	TRBD1	CASSFGDRAEKLFF	TGTGCCAGCAGCTTCGGGGACAGGGCTGAAAAACTGTTTTTT
TRBJ1-4	TRBV4-3	.	TRBD1	CASSHPGTGGEKLFF	TGCGCCAGCAGCCACCCCGGGACAGGGGGCGAAAAACTGTTTTTT
TRBJ1-1	TRBV28	.	.	CASSLDTWRGTEAFF	TGTGCCAGCAGTTTAGATACCTGGAGGGGCACTGAAGCTTTCTTT
TRBJ2-3	TRBV6-2/TRBV6-3	few	.	CASSDTVPDTQYF	TGTGCCAGCAGCGACACCGTCCCAGATACGCAGTATTTT
TRBJ2-2	TRBV11-2	few	TRBD1	CASSDGTGIPGELFF	TGTGCCAGCAGCGACGGGACAGGGATCCCCGGGGAGCTGTTTTTT
TRBJ2-7	TRBV18	.	.	CASSPQYEQYF	TGTGCCAGCTCCCCACAGTACGAGCAGTACTTC
TRBJ1-1	TRBV7-9	.	.	CASSKGLREAFF	TGTGCCAGCAGCAAAGGACTCCGGGAAGCTTTCTTT
TRBJ2-5	TRBV4-2	.	.	CASSQAGMMRETQYF	TGTGCCAGCAGCCAAGCCGGGATGATGAGAGAGACCCAGTACTTC
TRBJ1-5	TRBV7-9	many	.	CASSSGPRSNQPQHF	TGTGCCAGCAGCTCCGGGCCGAGGAGCAATCAGCCCCAGCATTTT
TRBJ1-2	TRBV7-1	.	.	CASSRAGNGYTF	TGTGCCAGCAGCCGGGCAGGGAACGGCTACACCTTC
TRBJ2-5	TRBV28	.	TRBD2	CASNRPTSGQETQYF	TGTGCCAGCAACCGACCGACTAGCGGCCAAGAGACCCAGTACTTC
TRBJ2-1	TRBV5-4	.	TRBD2	CASSLDQREPRANEQFF	TGTGCCAGCAGCTTGGACCAGCGGGAGCCCCGGGCGAATGAGCAGTTCTTC
TRBJ2-7	TRBV4-1	few	TRBD1	CASSQGRLDRSSYEQYF	TGCGCCAGCAGCCAAGGTCGCCTGGACAGGAGCTCCTACGAGCAGTACTTC
TRBJ1-2	TRBV29-1	.	.	CSVEERQGRKGYTF	TGCAGCGTTGAAGAACGGCAGGGGAGGAAGGGCTACACCTTC
TRBJ1-3	TRBV7-2	many	.	CASSLEGTVSGNTIYF	TGTGCCAGCAGCTTAGAGGGCACGGTCTCTGGAAACACCATATATTTT
TRBJ2-1	TRBV12-3/TRBV12-4	.	TRBD2	CASSLTSGRGGNEQFF	TGTGCCAGCAGTTTAACTAGCGGGAGGGGAGGCAATGAGCAGTTCTTC
TRBJ2-5	TRBV11-2	.	.	CASSLSGGTSRETQYF	TGTGCCAGCAGCTTAAGCGGCGGAACTAGCAGGGAGACCCAGTACTTC
TRBJ2-2	TRBV2	.	TRBD2	CASSDLAGNTGELFF	TGTGCCAGCAGTGATCTAGCGGGAAACACCGGGGAGCTGTTTTTT
TRBJ1-5	TRBV3-1	.	.	CASSQDSNQPQHF	TGTGCCAGCAGCCAAGATAGCAATCAGCCCCAGCATTTT
TRBJ2-5	TRBV7-2	many	TRBD1	CASSLWGQGQETQYF	TGTGCCAGCAGCTTATGGGGACAGGGCCAAGAGACCCAGTACTTC
TRBJ1-5	TRBV18	.	.	CASSQSDGGNQPQHF	TGTGCCAGCTCACAATCGGACGGGGGCAATCAGCCCCAGCATTTT
TRBJ2-5	TRBV7-2	many	.	CASSRYREETQYF	TGTGCCAGCAGCCGATACAGGGAGGAGACCCAGTACTTC
TRBJ2-5	TRBV7-3	few	.	CASSAIGRETQYF	TGTGCCAGCAGCGCGATAGGACGGGAGACCCAGTACTTC
TRBJ1-1	TRBV6-2/TRBV6-3	few	TRBD1	CASSYGQDPYQNTEAFF	TGTGCCAGCAGTTACGGACAGGATCCTTACCAAAACACTGAAGCTTTCTTT